The 16 T cell receptor beta chains below come from one sample, sequenced in a study of shared clonotypes between healthy human individuals (dated by TCRdb to about 2020). Receptors were amplified or captured by the immunoSEQ multiplex PCR assay. TCRdb's version of the immuneACCESS table is confined to in-frame rearrangements and falls short of the full clone set. An unresolved V gene accounts for under half of the shortfall where checked; the remainder is of unknown origin. Here the sample has around 510,000 clones; roughly four fifths occur a single time. Jointly, the top ten make up 9.5% to 15% of the sample. The sample consisted of PBMCs. These receptors all stem from a woman aged 40 to 50 in good health. Some clones in this sample may be carry-over from other donors' samples.

The chain combines TRBV7-9 with TRBJ1-1, with D unresolved. The CDR3 runs 16 residues. Germline assignment: CDR1 SEHNR and CDR2 FQNEAQ (reference sequence). V was cut by 5 bases and J by 6 bases, with 22 bases left in between. The CDR3 here is CASSLTRGGDYAEAFF. Here the CDR3 DNA reads TGTGCCAGCAGCCTAACACGGGGTGGGGATTACGCTGAAGCTTTCTTT.

On this clone itself: Within the sample, other DNA sequences also encode this same CDR3. The chain couples TRBV27 to TRBJ2-1, with D hard to call. This CDR3 is 13 amino acids long. The V gene's germline CDR1 is MNHEY and CDR2 SMNVEV (reference sequence). V lost 5 bases, J lost 6 bases, and 11 bases lay in between. CDR3 residues: CASSLRTSNEQFF. The DNA of the CDR3 is TGTGCCAGCAGTCTCCGGACGAGCAATGAGCAGTTCTTC.

The chain recombines TRBV10-1 with TRBJ1-6, with 10 bases aligning to TRBD1. Germline trimming cut 10 bases from V and 9 bases from J; bases unmatched to any gene: 6. There are 13 residues in the CDR3. From germline, CDR1 is WNHNN and CDR2 SYGVQD (reference sequence). The CDR3, as DNA: TGCGCCACCCTGGGACAGGGGTGTTCACCCCTCCACTTT. This translates into CATLGQGCSPLHF.

The chain joins TRBV28 to TRBJ2-1; D possibly matches TRBD1 or TRBD2 (5 bases each). V was shortened by 5 bases and J by 14 bases, with 16 bases between the two germline ends. The germline V gene has CDR1 MDHEN and CDR2 SYDVKM. The CDR3 spans 12 residues. The CDR3 DNA reads TGTGCCAGCAGTCCCCGGCAGGGACGGGAGTTCTTC. Its translation is CASSPRQGREFF.

The V gene is TRBV4-3, the J gene TRBJ2-3, with D maybe TRBD2 (6 bases). The CDR3 runs 14 residues. Deletions cut 0 bases from V and 7 bases from J, with 11 bases between. Germline loops: CDR1 LGHNA, CDR2 YSLEER. CDR3 sequence reads: CASSQEAGLHTQYF. CDR3 nucleotide sequence: TGCGCCAGCAGCCAAGAGGCGGGACTCCATACGCAGTATTTT.

With respect to this clone: Distinct nucleotide sequences in the sample also encode this CDR3. The chain recombines TRBV29-1 with TRBJ2-3, with TRBD2 as a possible D gene (5 bases). The V end was cut by 4 bases, the J end by 0 bases, with 11 bases between. The germline gives CDR1 SQVTM, CDR2 ANQGSEA. The CDR3 contains 14 residues. The CDR3 spells CSVGGRTSTDTQYF. The CDR3 DNA reads TGCAGCGTTGGAGGGAGAACTAGCACAGATACGCAGTATTTT.

The rearrangement links TRBV14 to TRBJ2-3; 10 positions match TRBD2. Looked up from germline, CDR1 is SGHDN and CDR2 is FVKESK. CDR3 length: 18 amino acids. V was clipped by 4 bases and J by 4 bases; unmatched bases: 14. Here the CDR3 reads CASSLGWVLAGAPDTQYF. The CDR3 DNA follows: TGTGCCAGCAGCCTAGGATGGGTGCTAGCGGGAGCCCCAGATACGCAGTATTTT.

The chain recombines TRBV28 with TRBJ2-7; 10 nucleotides agree with TRBD1. J gave up 3 bases and V 3 bases, and 5 bases lay outside the gene matches. CDR1 is MDHEN, CDR2 SYDVKM, per germline. The CDR3 runs to 15 residues. In nucleotides, the CDR3 is TGTGCCAGCAGTTTCTGGGACAGGGGACACTACGAGCAGTACTTC. Translated, it gives CASSFWDRGHYEQYF.

Concerning this clone: At the DNA level, this CDR3 is encoded by other sequences in the same sample as well. CDR3 loop: CASSQQGGTEAFF. In DNA, the CDR3 is TGTGCCAGTAGTCAACAGGGTGGGACTGAAGCTTTCTTT. The chain has TRBV19 and TRBJ1-1, with TRBD1 as a possible D gene (6 bases). The CDR3 has 13 amino acids. V was cut by 5 bases and J by 5 bases, with 12 bases left in between. Germline V gene data show CDR1 as LNHDA and CDR2 as SQIVND (reference sequence).

V is TRBV11-3 and J is TRBJ2-1; no clear D. The V gene's germline CDR1 is SGHNT and CDR2 YENEEA. V was shortened by 2 bases and J by 0 bases, with 2 bases between the two germline ends. The CDR3 covers 13 residues. CDR3 loop: CASSLNSYNEQFF. CDR3 nucleotide sequence: TGTGCCAGCAGCTTAAACTCCTACAATGAGCAGTTCTTC.

The V call is TRBV5-1, the J call TRBJ2-1, with 9 positions matching TRBD2. Germline values: CDR1 SGHRS, CDR2 YFSETQ. The CDR3 consists of 15 residues. V trimming: 0 bases; J trimming: 7 bases; junction bases outside the gene matches: 5. The CDR3 protein is CASSLVAGALNEQFF. As DNA, the CDR3 is TGCGCCAGCAGCTTGGTAGCGGGAGCGTTAAATGAGCAGTTCTTC.

The chain is built from TRBV5-5 and TRBJ1-5; D is possibly TRBD1 (5 bases). The CDR3 has 15 amino acids. Germline loops: CDR1 SGHKS, CDR2 YYEKEE (reference sequence). Trimming stripped 3 bases from V and 1 base from J, with 11 bases between. CDR3 in amino acids: CASSSAGRSNQPQHF. The CDR3 coding sequence is TGTGCCAGCAGCTCAGCGGGACGGAGCAATCAGCCCCAGCATTTT.

The V gene is TRBV27, the J gene TRBJ2-1, with 8 bases that match TRBD2. The length of the CDR3 is 16 residues. Germline V lookup: CDR1 MNHEY, CDR2 SMNVEV (reference sequence). V dropped 2 bases and J dropped 6; count of bases not matched to a gene: 9. The CDR3 loop reads CASSLLTSGPPNEQFF. The CDR3 bases are TGTGCCAGCAGTTTACTCACTAGCGGTCCGCCCAATGAGCAGTTCTTC.

This clone was counted a few times. Other nucleotide sequences from this sample produce the same CDR3. The V gene is TRBV5-1, the J gene TRBJ1-1; no clear D. CDR1 is SGHRS and CDR2 is YFSETQ in the germline V gene. The CDR3 totals 14 residues. The V gene lost 0 bases and the J gene lost 1 base, with 7 bases spanning the gap. This chain's CDR3 is CASSLGQTNTEAFF. As DNA, the CDR3 is TGCGCCAGCAGCTTGGGACAAACGAACACTGAAGCTTTCTTT.

V is TRBV28 and J is TRBJ1-4; 9 bases agree with TRBD1. CDR1 and CDR2 from the germline V gene are MDHEN and SYDVKM. This CDR3 has 14 amino acids. V lost 5 bases and J lost 7; bases outside the gene matches: 5. DNA for the CDR3: TGTGCCAGCAGTCTACAGGGGGCGCGTGAAAAACTGTTTTTT. It codes for CASSLQGAREKLFF. Using reference TRBV28 and TRBJ1-4 for the parts outside the CDR3, the full variable domain is DVKVTQSSRYLVKRTGEKVFLECVQDMDHENMFWYRQDPGLGLRLIYFSYDVKMKEKGDIPEGYSVSREKKERFSLILESASTNQTSMYLCASSLQGAREKLFFGSGTQLSVL.

V gene TRBV27 combines with J gene TRBJ2-4; 9 bases match TRBD1. This CDR3 has 15 amino acids. CDR1 MNHEY and CDR2 SMNVEV come from the germline V gene (reference sequence). V shed 4 bases and J 4 bases; nucleotides not matched to a gene: 5. CDR3 nucleotides: TGTGCCAGCAGTTCACCACAGGGGGCGAAAAACATTCAGTACTTC. Translated, it gives CASSSPQGAKNIQYF.